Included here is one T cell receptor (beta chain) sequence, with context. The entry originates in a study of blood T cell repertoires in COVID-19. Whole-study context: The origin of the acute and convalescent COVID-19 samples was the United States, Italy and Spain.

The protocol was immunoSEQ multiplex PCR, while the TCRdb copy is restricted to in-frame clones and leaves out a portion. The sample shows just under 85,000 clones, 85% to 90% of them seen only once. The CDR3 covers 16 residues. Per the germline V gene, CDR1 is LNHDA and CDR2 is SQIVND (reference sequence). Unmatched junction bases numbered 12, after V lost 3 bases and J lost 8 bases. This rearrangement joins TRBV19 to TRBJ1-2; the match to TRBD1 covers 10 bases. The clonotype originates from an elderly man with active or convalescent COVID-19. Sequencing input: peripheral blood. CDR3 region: CASSMTQGQGSFGYTF. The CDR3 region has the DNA TGTGCCAGTAGTATGACCCAGGGACAGGGGTCTTTCGGCTACACCTTC.